These 17 T cell receptor beta chains originate from one sample sequenced in a study of blood T cell repertoires in COVID-19. The assay was immunoSEQ multiplex PCR, and TCRdb's table has in-frame clones only and misses some. The sample has about 130,000 clones, approximately 88% seen once. The sample comprised peripheral blood. The receptors here all came from a man aged 50-60 years with acute or convalescent COVID-19.

V is TRBV7-9 and J is TRBJ1-4; 10 nucleotides agree with TRBD1. V trimming: 2 bases; J trimming: 10 bases; junction bases outside the gene matches: 10. Looked up from germline, CDR1 is SEHNR and CDR2 is FQNEAQ (reference sequence). This CDR3 comprises 16 residues. The CDR3 reads CASSLNPDRGRAKLFF. The CDR3 DNA sequence: TGTGCCAGCAGCTTAAACCCCGACAGGGGGCGGGCAAAACTGTTTTTT.

CDR3 in DNA: TGCGCCAGCACTCCAGGGGCCGCCCAGGATCAAGCTTTCTTT. This codes for CASTPGAAQDQAFF. This rearrangement joins TRBV5-1 to TRBJ1-1; TRBD1 is a possible D gene (6 bases). Trimming took off 6 bases at V and 9 bases at J, with 21 bases between the two ends. Germline CDR1 reads SGHRS; CDR2 reads YFSETQ. The CDR3 runs to 14 residues.

CDR3 sequence: CASSQGQGANTEAFF. CDR3 in DNA: TGCGCCAGCAGCCAAGGGCAGGGGGCAAACACTGAAGCTTTCTTT. The genes are TRBV4-1 and TRBJ1-1, with 8 bases fitting TRBD1. V was clipped by 1 base and J by 2 bases; unmatched bases: 3. This CDR3 spans 15 amino acids. Germline V gives CDR1 MGHRA, CDR2 YSYEKL.

The chain is built from TRBV11-2 and TRBJ1-2; 11 bases agree with TRBD1. The germline gives CDR1 SGHAT, CDR2 FQNNGV. The CDR3 loop spans 14 amino acids. Germline trimming cut 6 bases from V and 4 bases from J; bases unmatched to any gene: 4. The DNA of the CDR3 is TGTGCCAGCAGTCAGGGGACAGGGGGCTATGGCTACACCTTC. This codes for CASSQGTGGYGYTF.

This rearrangement joins TRBV19 to TRBJ1-5; 9 nucleotides match TRBD1. The V and J ends lost 5 bases and 4 bases, in that order; junction bases with no gene match: 6. The germline gives CDR1 LNHDA, CDR2 SQIVND (reference sequence). The CDR3 is made up of 15 amino acids. For the CDR3, the DNA is TGTGCCAGTAGTCCCCGGACAGGGGCGAATCAGCCCCAGCATTTT. Translating gives CASSPRTGANQPQHF.

This clone was counted once. The J gene is TRBJ2-1, the V gene TRBV19; D ambiguous. V lost 3 bases and J lost 5, with 11 bases in between. Germline V gene sequence: CDR1 LNHDA, CDR2 SQIVND (reference sequence). CDR3 length equals 14 residues. As DNA, the CDR3 is TGTGCCAGTAGTATCCGTGGCAGGAACAATGAGCAGTTCTTC. Encoded protein: CASSIRGRNNEQFF.

This clone was seen only once. V and J are TRBV5-1 and TRBJ1-3; D uncertain. The CDR3 is 14 residues long. CDR1 and CDR2 (germline): SGHRS, YFSETQ. With 4 bases removed from V and 0 bases from J, the gap between germline ends came to 8 bases. CDR3 nucleotide sequence: TGCGCCAGCAGCCCTACAGCCTCTGGAAACACCATATATTTT. Encoded protein: CASSPTASGNTIYF.

The rearrangement uses TRBV30 and TRBJ1-1; maybe TRBD1 (5 bases). The CDR3 totals 14 residues. Trimming left V 4 bases short and J 3 bases short, with 15 bases between. Germline values: CDR1 GTSNPN, CDR2 SVGIG (reference sequence). CDR3 DNA sequence: TGTGCCTGGACTCGTACAGGAGGGGACACTGAAGCTTTCTTT. It yields the protein CAWTRTGGDTEAFF. The full variable domain, completed using reference TRBV30 and TRBJ1-1, is SQTIHQWPATLVQPVGSPLSLECTVEGTSNPNLYWYRQAAGRGLQLLFYSVGIGQISSEVPQNLSASRPQDRQFILSSKKLLLSDSGFYLCAWTRTGGDTEAFFGQGTRLTVV.

The chain joins TRBV5-4 to TRBJ1-1; TRBD1 agrees at 7 bases. V lost 5 bases to trimming and J lost 4 bases; unmatched junction nucleotides: 11. The CDR3 is made up of 15 amino acids. Germline-derived CDR1 and CDR2 are SGHNT and YYREEE (reference sequence). The CDR3 loop is CASSADREAVTEAFF. In nucleotides, the CDR3 is TGTGCCAGCAGTGCCGACAGGGAAGCTGTCACTGAAGCTTTCTTT. The full variable domain, its missing parts supplied by reference TRBV5-4 and TRBJ1-1, is ETGVTQSPTHLIKTRGQQVTLRCSSQSGHNTVSWYQQALGQGPQFIFQYYREEENGRGNFPPRFSGLQFPNYSSELNVNALELDDSALYLCASSADREAVTEAFFGQGTRLTVV.

The V gene is TRBV18, the J gene TRBJ2-2, with D maybe TRBD1 (5 bases). This CDR3 spans 15 amino acids. The germline V gene has CDR1 KGHSH and CDR2 LQKENI. V was shortened by 3 bases and J by 3 bases, with 11 bases between the two germline ends. The chain's CDR3 is CASSPWTLDTGELFF. The CDR3 DNA follows: TGTGCCAGCTCACCTTGGACACTGGACACCGGGGAGCTGTTTTTT. The full variable domain, in which reference TRBV18 and TRBJ2-2 provide the parts outside the CDR3, is NAGVMQNPRHLVRRRGQEARLRCSPMKGHSHVYWYRQLPEEGLKFMVYLQKENIIDESGMPKERFSAEFPKEGPSILRIQQVVRGDSAAYFCASSPWTLDTGELFFGEGSRLTVL.

This chain links TRBV5-1 with TRBJ2-5; 9 nucleotides match TRBD1. The CDR3 runs 15 residues. Per the germline V gene, CDR1 is SGHRS and CDR2 is YFSETQ. J lost 5 bases, V lost 2 bases, and 7 bases had no gene match. CDR3 amino acids: CASSFGQGLGETQYF. The CDR3 coding sequence is TGCGCCAGCAGCTTCGGACAGGGGCTGGGGGAGACCCAGTACTTC.

This sequence joins TRBV12-3 or TRBV12-4 and TRBJ1-5, with 7 bases fitting TRBD1. The CDR3 contains 13 residues. The V and J ends lost 6 bases and 4 bases, in that order; junction bases with no gene match: 3. The DNA of the CDR3 is TGTGCCAGCAGAGGGACAGATAATCAGCCCCAGCATTTT. Translation gives CASRGTDNQPQHF.

This sequence joins TRBV6-5 and TRBJ1-4; 8 bases line up with TRBD1. V gave up 2 bases and J gave up 7 bases; unmatched junction bases: 9. Germline V gives CDR1 MNHEY, CDR2 SVGAGI. The CDR3 consists of 16 residues. The CDR3 region has the DNA TGTGCCAGCAGTTACCCTCCAGGGGGCTTGGGTGAAAAACTGTTTTTT. This encodes CASSYPPGGLGEKLFF.

V gene TRBV7-9 combines with J gene TRBJ1-1; TRBD1 agrees at 11 bases. V shed 4 bases, J shed 1 base, and the junction held 8 bases outside the gene matches. The CDR3 has 17 amino acids. Germline lookup yields CDR1 SEHNR and CDR2 FQNEAQ (reference sequence). The CDR3 sequence: CASSSTSGQGANTEAFF. The CDR3 DNA sequence: TGTGCCAGCAGCTCAACCTCAGGACAGGGGGCGAACACTGAAGCTTTCTTT.

The chain carries TRBV16 and TRBJ1-4, with 9 bases identical to TRBD1. Germline V CDR1 and CDR2: KGHSY, FQNENV. The CDR3 is made up of 15 amino acids. V gave up 0 bases and J gave up 8 bases; unmatched junction bases: 4. In DNA, the CDR3 is TGTGCCAGCAGCCAATCTGGGACAGGGTTGGAAAAACTGTTTTTT. It yields the protein CASSQSGTGLEKLFF.

The J gene is TRBJ2-3, the V gene TRBV6-5; unclear D gene. The V gene lost 7 bases and the J gene lost 1 base, with 9 bases spanning the gap. Germline V lookup: CDR1 MNHEY, CDR2 SVGAGI. The CDR3 totals 13 residues. This chain's CDR3 is CASTPPGTDTQYF. CDR3 in DNA: TGTGCCAGCACGCCTCCGGGCACAGATACGCAGTATTTT.

The CDR3 is CASSFSGTLTEAFF. The DNA of the CDR3 is TGTGCCAGCAGCTTTTCGGGGACTCTCACTGAAGCTTTCTTT. V and J are TRBV7-3 and TRBJ1-1; a possible D gene is TRBD1 (5 bases). Trimming left V 3 bases short and J 4 bases short, with 12 bases between. Germline CDR1 reads SGHTA; CDR2 reads FQGTGA. This CDR3 is built from 14 residues.